Listed below are T cell receptor beta chains from one sample, sequenced in a study of radiotherapy plus CTLA-4 blockade in lung cancer. TCRdb's copy holds only in-frame clones and misses some; the assay was immunoSEQ multiplex PCR. The table has 71,000 or so clones, around nine tenths seen once. The sample consisted of peripheral blood, taken from a patient treated with radiotherapy plus ipilimumab. These receptors originate from a human donor with non-small cell lung cancer who had stable disease on radiotherapy plus ipilimumab. Each CDR3 is given with its conserved first and last residue. The D gene is left open where the match is weak. A row's size may be missing; if present it is once, few, many or a size class.

v_call: TRBV9; clone_size: NA; d_call: TRBD2; j_call: TRBJ2-7; cdr3_aa: CASSVITSGMDEQYF; cdr3_nt: TGTGCCAGCAGCGTAATTACTAGCGGGATGGACGAGCAGTACTTC
v_call: TRBV2; clone_size: NA; d_call: TRBD1; j_call: TRBJ1-2; cdr3_aa: CASGGTAGPYGYTF; cdr3_nt: TGTGCCAGCGGTGGGACAGCCGGACCCTATGGCTACACCTTC
v_call: TRBV7-8; clone_size: NA; d_call: NA; j_call: TRBJ2-7; cdr3_aa: CASSLAPRRTYEQYF; cdr3_nt: TGTGCCAGCAGCTTAGCCCCAAGGAGGACGTACGAGCAGTACTTC
v_call: TRBV11-2; clone_size: NA; d_call: NA; j_call: TRBJ2-7; cdr3_aa: CASSPNRFTGSYEQYF; cdr3_nt: TGTGCCAGCAGCCCTAACCGTTTCACAGGATCCTACGAGCAGTACTTC
v_call: TRBV11-2; clone_size: NA; d_call: TRBD1; j_call: TRBJ2-5; cdr3_aa: CASNPDRGETQYF; cdr3_nt: TGTGCCAGCAACCCGGACAGGGGCGAGACCCAGTACTTC
v_call: TRBV19; clone_size: NA; d_call: NA; j_call: TRBJ1-1; cdr3_aa: CASFIGTEAFF; cdr3_nt: TGTGCCAGCTTCATAGGCACTGAAGCTTTCTTT
v_call: TRBV28; clone_size: NA; d_call: NA; j_call: TRBJ2-7; cdr3_aa: CASSTAYEQYF; cdr3_nt: TGTGCCAGCAGCACTGCTTACGAGCAGTACTTC
v_call: TRBV10-1; clone_size: NA; d_call: NA; j_call: TRBJ2-1; cdr3_aa: CASSVTSAGVDEQFF; cdr3_nt: TGCGCCAGCAGTGTAACGTCGGCAGGGGTGGATGAGCAGTTCTTC
v_call: TRBV9; clone_size: once; d_call: TRBD1; j_call: TRBJ1-1; cdr3_aa: CASSASGGGGTEAFF; cdr3_nt: TGTGCCAGCAGCGCTTCAGGGGGGGGCGGCACTGAAGCTTTCTTT
v_call: TRBV5-1; clone_size: NA; d_call: TRBD1; j_call: TRBJ2-6; cdr3_aa: CASSQTGSGANVLTF; cdr3_nt: TGCGCCAGCAGCCAGACAGGGTCTGGGGCCAACGTCCTGACTTTC
v_call: TRBV7-3; clone_size: once; d_call: NA; j_call: TRBJ2-1; cdr3_aa: CASSLSSPIEGNEQFF; cdr3_nt: TGTGCCAGCAGCTTATCATCCCCTATAGAGGGAAATGAGCAGTTCTTC
v_call: TRBV6-6; clone_size: NA; d_call: NA; j_call: TRBJ2-5; cdr3_aa: CASRPAAGETQYF; cdr3_nt: TGTGCCAGCCGCCCAGCCGCCGGGGAGACCCAGTACTTC
v_call: TRBV14; clone_size: NA; d_call: TRBD1; j_call: TRBJ2-7; cdr3_aa: CASSQDWTGVSYEQYF; cdr3_nt: TGTGCCAGCAGCCAAGATTGGACAGGGGTCTCCTACGAGCAGTACTTC